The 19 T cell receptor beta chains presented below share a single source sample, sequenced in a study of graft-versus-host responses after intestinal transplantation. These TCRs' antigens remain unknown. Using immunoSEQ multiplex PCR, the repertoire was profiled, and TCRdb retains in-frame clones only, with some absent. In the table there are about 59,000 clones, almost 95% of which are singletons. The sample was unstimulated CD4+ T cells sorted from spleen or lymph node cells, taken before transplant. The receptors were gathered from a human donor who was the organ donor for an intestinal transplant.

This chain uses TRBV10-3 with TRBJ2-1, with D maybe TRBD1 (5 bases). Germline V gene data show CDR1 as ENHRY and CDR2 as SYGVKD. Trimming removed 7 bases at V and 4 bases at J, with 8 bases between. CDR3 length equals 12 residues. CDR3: CAITRQYNEQFF. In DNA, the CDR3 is TGTGCCATCACACGACAGTACAATGAGCAGTTCTTC.

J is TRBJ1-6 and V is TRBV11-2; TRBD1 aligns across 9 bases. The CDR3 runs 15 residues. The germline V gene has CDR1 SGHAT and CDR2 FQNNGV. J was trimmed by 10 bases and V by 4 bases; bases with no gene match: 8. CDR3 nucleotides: TGTGCCAGCAGCTCGGTTACAGGGGGCTCCTCACCCCTCCACTTT. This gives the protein CASSSVTGGSSPLHF.

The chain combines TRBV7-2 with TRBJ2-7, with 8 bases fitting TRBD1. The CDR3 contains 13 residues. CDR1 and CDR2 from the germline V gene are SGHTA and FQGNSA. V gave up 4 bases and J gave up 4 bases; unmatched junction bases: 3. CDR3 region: CASSSDREYEQYF. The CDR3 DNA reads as TGTGCCAGCAGCTCGGACAGGGAATACGAGCAGTACTTC.

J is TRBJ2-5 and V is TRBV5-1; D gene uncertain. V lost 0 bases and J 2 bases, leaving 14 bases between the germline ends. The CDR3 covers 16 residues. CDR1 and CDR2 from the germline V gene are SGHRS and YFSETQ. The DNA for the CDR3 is TGCGCCAGCAGCTTGGTTGGGGTAGGGCCTCAAGAGACCCAGTACTTC. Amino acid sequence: CASSLVGVGPQETQYF. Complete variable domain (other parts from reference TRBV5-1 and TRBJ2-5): KAGVTQTPRYLIKTRGQQVTLSCSPISGHRSVSWYQQTPGQGLQFLFEYFSETQRNKGNFPGRFSGRQFSNSRSEMNVSTLELGDSALYLCASSLVGVGPQETQYFGPGTRLLVL.

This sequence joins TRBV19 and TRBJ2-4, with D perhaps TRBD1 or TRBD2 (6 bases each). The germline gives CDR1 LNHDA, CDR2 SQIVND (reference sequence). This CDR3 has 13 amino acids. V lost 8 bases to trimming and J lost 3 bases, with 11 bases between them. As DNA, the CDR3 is TGTGCCAGTTCGGAGGGGGACAAAAACATTCAGTACTTC. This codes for CASSEGDKNIQYF.

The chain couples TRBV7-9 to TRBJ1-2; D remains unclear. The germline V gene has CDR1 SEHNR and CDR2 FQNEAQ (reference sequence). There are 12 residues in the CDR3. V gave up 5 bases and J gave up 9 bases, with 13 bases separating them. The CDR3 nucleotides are TGTGCCAGCAGCGTCGTCGGGGTGAGCTACACCTTC. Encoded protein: CASSVVGVSYTF. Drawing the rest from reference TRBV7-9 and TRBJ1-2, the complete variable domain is DTGVSQNPRHKITKRGQNVTFRCDPISEHNRLYWYRQTLGQGPEFLTYFQNEAQLEKSRLLSDRFSAERPKGSFSTLEIQRTEQGDSAMYLCASSVVGVSYTFGSGTRLTVV.

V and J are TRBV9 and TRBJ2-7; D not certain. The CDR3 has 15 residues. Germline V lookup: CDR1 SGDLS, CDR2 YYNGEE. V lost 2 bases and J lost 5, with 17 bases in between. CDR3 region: CASSVPSPSPHEQYF. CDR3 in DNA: TGTGCCAGCAGCGTCCCGTCCCCGAGCCCCCACGAGCAGTACTTC.

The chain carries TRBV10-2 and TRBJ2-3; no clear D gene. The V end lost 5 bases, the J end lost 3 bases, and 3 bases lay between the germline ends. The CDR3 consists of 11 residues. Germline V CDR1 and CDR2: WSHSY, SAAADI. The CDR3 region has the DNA TGCGCCAGCAGTTGGACAGATACGCAGTATTTT. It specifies CASSWTDTQYF.

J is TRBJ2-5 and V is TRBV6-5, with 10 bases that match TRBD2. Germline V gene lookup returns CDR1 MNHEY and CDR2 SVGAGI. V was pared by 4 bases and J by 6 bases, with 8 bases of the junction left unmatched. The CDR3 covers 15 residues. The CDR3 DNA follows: TGTGCCAGCAGTTCCACCCTAGCGGGGGCGAAGACCCAGTACTTC. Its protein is CASSSTLAGAKTQYF.

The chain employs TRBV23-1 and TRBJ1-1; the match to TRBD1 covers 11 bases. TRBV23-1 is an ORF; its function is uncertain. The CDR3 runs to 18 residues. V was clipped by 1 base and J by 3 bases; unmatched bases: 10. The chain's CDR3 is CASSQLRRTGGADTEAFF. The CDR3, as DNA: TGCGCCAGCAGTCAATTACGTAGGACAGGGGGCGCGGACACTGAAGCTTTCTTT.

CDR3 loop: CASSLGLAGGDEQYF. The CDR3, as DNA: TGTGCCAGCAGCTTAGGGTTAGCGGGGGGGGACGAGCAGTACTTC. The chain combines TRBV7-6 with TRBJ2-7; 11 bases match TRBD2. V was pared by 1 base and J by 5 bases, with 4 bases of the junction left unmatched. Germline V lookup: CDR1 SGHVS, CDR2 FNYEAQ. The CDR3 sequence is 15 residues long.

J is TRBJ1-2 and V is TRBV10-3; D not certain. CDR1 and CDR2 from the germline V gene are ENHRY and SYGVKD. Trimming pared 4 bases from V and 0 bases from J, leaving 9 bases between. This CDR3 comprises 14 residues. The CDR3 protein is CAISGVGTNYGYTF. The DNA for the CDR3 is TGTGCCATCAGTGGGGTTGGAACTAACTATGGCTACACCTTC.

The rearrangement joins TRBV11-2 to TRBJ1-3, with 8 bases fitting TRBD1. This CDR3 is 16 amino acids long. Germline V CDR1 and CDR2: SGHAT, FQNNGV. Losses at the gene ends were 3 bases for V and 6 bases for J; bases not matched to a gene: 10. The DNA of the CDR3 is TGTGCCAGCAGCTTGGACAGGGCACTTAAGGAAAACACCATATATTTT. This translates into CASSLDRALKENTIYF.

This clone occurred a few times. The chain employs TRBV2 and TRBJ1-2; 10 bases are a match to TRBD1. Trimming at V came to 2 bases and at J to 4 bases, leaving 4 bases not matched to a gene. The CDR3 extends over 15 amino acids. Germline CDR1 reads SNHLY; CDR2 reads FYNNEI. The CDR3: CASSESRTGGYGYTF. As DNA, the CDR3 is TGTGCCAGCAGTGAAAGTAGGACAGGGGGCTATGGCTACACCTTC.

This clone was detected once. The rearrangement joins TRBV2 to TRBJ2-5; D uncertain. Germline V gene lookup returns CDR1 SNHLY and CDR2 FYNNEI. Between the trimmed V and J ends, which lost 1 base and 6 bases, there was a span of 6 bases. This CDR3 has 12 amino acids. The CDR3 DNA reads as TGTGCCAGCAGTGAAGGGTGGCAGACCCAGTACTTC. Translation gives CASSEGWQTQYF. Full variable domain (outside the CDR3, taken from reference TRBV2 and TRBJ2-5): EPEVTQTPSHQVTQMGQEVILRCVPISNHLYFYWYRQILGQKVEFLVSFYNNEISEKSEIFDDQFSVERPDGSNFTLKIRSTKLEDSAMYFCASSEGWQTQYFGPGTRLLVL.

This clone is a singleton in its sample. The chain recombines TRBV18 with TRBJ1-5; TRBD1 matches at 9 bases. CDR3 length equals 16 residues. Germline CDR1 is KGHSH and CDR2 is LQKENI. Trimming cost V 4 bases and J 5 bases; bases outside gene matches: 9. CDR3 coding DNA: TGTGCCAGCTCACTGACACAGGGGGCTATCGATCAGCCCCAGCATTTT. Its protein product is CASSLTQGAIDQPQHF.

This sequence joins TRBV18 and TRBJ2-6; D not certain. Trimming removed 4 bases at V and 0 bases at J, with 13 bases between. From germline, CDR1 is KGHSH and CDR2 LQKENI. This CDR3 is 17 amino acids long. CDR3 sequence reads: CASSLGSQGSGANVLTF. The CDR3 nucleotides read TGTGCCAGCTCACTTGGGTCTCAAGGCTCTGGGGCCAACGTCCTGACTTTC.

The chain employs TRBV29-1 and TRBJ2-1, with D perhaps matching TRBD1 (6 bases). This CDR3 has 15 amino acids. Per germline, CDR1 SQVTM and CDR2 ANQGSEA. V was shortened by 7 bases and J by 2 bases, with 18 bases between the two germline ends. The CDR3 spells CSALGTLETYNEQFF. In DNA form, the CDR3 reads TGCAGCGCCCTCGGGACACTCGAGACCTACAATGAGCAGTTCTTC.

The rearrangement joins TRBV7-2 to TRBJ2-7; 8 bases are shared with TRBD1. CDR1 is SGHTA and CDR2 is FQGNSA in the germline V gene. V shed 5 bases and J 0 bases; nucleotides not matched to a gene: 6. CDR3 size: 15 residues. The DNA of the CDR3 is TGTGCCAGCAGCGAAGACAGGGGCCGCTCCTACGAGCAGTACTTC. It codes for CASSEDRGRSYEQYF.